This TCR beta chain comes out of a study of cytomegalovirus exposure and HLA in healthy donors. This clone was found once. Antigen specificity is unknown. With 1 base clipped from V and 7 bases from J, the junction kept 15 bases outside the gene matches. Germline V lookup: CDR1 MGHRA, CDR2 YSYEKL. The CDR3 is 18 amino acids. Study findings and constraints: The study recorded around 160 TCR beta chains that were cytomegalovirus-associated.

This table comes from immunoSEQ multiplex PCR, and its TCRdb copy is limited to in-frame clones, with some not included. This sample has about 160,000 clones; 96% occur once, and the top ten carry 0.89%. While the first cohort had about 610 subjects, the donors belonged to the separate validation cohort of roughly 130 subjects. This clonotype was sampled from a woman younger than 35 in good health and CMV-seronegative. Specimen: PBMCs. This rearrangement joins TRBV4-1 to TRBJ1-5; 8 positions agree with TRBD1. CDR3 in amino acids: CASSQARQGASGGQPQHF. The CDR3 DNA sequence: TGCGCCAGCAGCCAAGCTCGGCAGGGGGCGTCAGGGGGCCAGCCCCAGCATTTT.